The clone carrying this T cell receptor (beta chain) has at least ten counts. What it binds is unknown. Germline CDR1 SGHTA, CDR2 FQGNSA. The CDR3 runs to 15 residues. V was trimmed by 1 base and J by 0 bases, leaving 4 bases between them. The record originates from a study of T cell repertoires in cytomegalovirus infection. About the research overall: CMV infection together with matching HLA type was indicated by public TCR beta signatures.

TCRdb fed the reads into MiXCR, producing one record per CDR3 protein. The sample has tens of thousands of distinct CDR3 sequences; 20% to 30% are singletons. Broader study findings: The ex vivo response was dominated by HLA-C-restricted CMV-specific TCR beta clonotypes. Based on cumulative public TCR beta family frequency, carriers of CMV plus the relevant HLA were identified.

This specimen was CD8+ T cells from cultured PBMCs, taken from culture after CMV antigen stimulation. The V gene is TRBV7-2, the J gene TRBJ2-6; no clear D. The TCR sequence derives from a human donor in good health (CMV status not recorded). Some clones in this sample may be carry-over from other donors' samples. The CDR3 here is CASSLDGSGANVLTF. The CDR3 nucleotides read TGTGCCAGCAGCTTAGATGGCTCTGGGGCCAACGTCCTGACTTTC.